This is a list of T cell receptor beta chains from one sample in a study of blood T cells in healthy people across ages. TCRdb used MiXCR to reprocess the 5' RACE reads, holding one entry per CDR3 protein. The data hold 1.2 million to 1.5 million distinct CDR3 sequences, with approximately 59% observed a single time. The sample consisted of blood. These receptors were taken from a man aged 18 to 35 in good health. Both conserved end residues are part of each CDR3. The D gene is left open where the match is weak. Clone sizes are given selectively: once, few, many, or a class where the clone is expanded.

v_call: TRBV4-1
clone_size: few
j_call: TRBJ1-1
d_call: -
cdr3_nt: TGCGCCAGCAGCCAAGAGGGGGAGGACACTGAAGCTTTCTTT
cdr3_aa: CASSQEGEDTEAFF

v_call: TRBV14
clone_size: -
j_call: TRBJ2-3
d_call: TRBD1
cdr3_nt: TGTGCCAGCAGCTCACAACGGACAGGGAGGATTGATACGCAGTATTTT
cdr3_aa: CASSSQRTGRIDTQYF

v_call: TRBV7-2
clone_size: -
j_call: TRBJ2-7
d_call: -
cdr3_nt: TGTGCCAGCAGCTTCTCATTAGGCTCCTACAATGAGCAGTACTTC
cdr3_aa: CASSFSLGSYNEQYF

v_call: TRBV4-2
clone_size: -
j_call: TRBJ2-7
d_call: TRBD2
cdr3_nt: TGTGCCAGCAGCCAGAGACTAGCGGGAACCTACGAGCAGTACTTC
cdr3_aa: CASSQRLAGTYEQYF

v_call: TRBV7-2
clone_size: -
j_call: TRBJ2-7
d_call: -
cdr3_nt: TGTGCCAGCAGCCGCCGGGACGGAGTCTACGAGCAGTACTTC
cdr3_aa: CASSRRDGVYEQYF

v_call: TRBV7-2
clone_size: many
j_call: TRBJ1-1
d_call: TRBD1
cdr3_nt: TGTGCCAGCAGCGATACCGGACAGGGATGGACTGAAGCTTTCTTT
cdr3_aa: CASSDTGQGWTEAFF

v_call: TRBV4-1
clone_size: -
j_call: TRBJ2-5
d_call: -
cdr3_nt: TGCGCCAGCAGCCAAGAAGCAGGAGAAAGCCCAGATGAGCAGTACTTC
cdr3_aa: CASSQEAGESPDEQYF

v_call: TRBV27
clone_size: few
j_call: TRBJ1-1
d_call: -
cdr3_nt: TGTGCCAGCCAAATCCCTCCGGGACCACCCTACACTGAAGCTTTCTTT
cdr3_aa: CASQIPPGPPYTEAFF

v_call: TRBV6-1
clone_size: -
j_call: TRBJ1-4
d_call: -
cdr3_nt: TGTGCCAGCAGACCACATACACCATCAGGCGTCTTGGAACGACTGTTTTTT
cdr3_aa: CASRPHTPSGVLERLFF

v_call: TRBV20-1
clone_size: -
j_call: TRBJ1-4
d_call: TRBD1
cdr3_nt: TGCAGTGCCACGGGACAGGGGGTCGTAAAACTGTTTTTT
cdr3_aa: CSATGQGVVKLFF

v_call: TRBV20-1
clone_size: -
j_call: TRBJ2-3
d_call: TRBD2
cdr3_nt: TGCAGTGCTAAGGTAGCGGGGGAGTCAGATACGCAGTATTTT
cdr3_aa: CSAKVAGESDTQYF

v_call: TRBV7-9
clone_size: -
j_call: TRBJ1-1
d_call: -
cdr3_nt: TGTGCCAGCAGCTTAGGATACGTCGGCAGGGTCCCCATGAACACTGAAGCTTTCTTT
cdr3_aa: CASSLGYVGRVPMNTEAFF

v_call: TRBV29-1
clone_size: -
j_call: TRBJ2-5
d_call: TRBD2
cdr3_nt: TGCAGTCTAGCGGCCCAAGAGACCCAGTACTTC
cdr3_aa: CSLAAQETQYF

v_call: TRBV20-1
clone_size: -
j_call: TRBJ2-1
d_call: -
cdr3_nt: TGCAGTGCTAGATCTAGCGAATCCTACAATGAGCAGTTCTTC
cdr3_aa: CSARSSESYNEQFF

v_call: TRBV7-6
clone_size: -
j_call: TRBJ2-2
d_call: -
cdr3_nt: TGTGCCAGCAGCTTAGGGGCGGCTACCGGGGAGCTGTTTTTT
cdr3_aa: CASSLGAATGELFF

v_call: TRBV29-1
clone_size: -
j_call: TRBJ2-5
d_call: TRBD1
cdr3_nt: TGCAGCGTCTTCCCCGAGACAGGGGGTTTTTCGTACTTC
cdr3_aa: CSVFPETGGFSYF

v_call: TRBV4-2
clone_size: -
j_call: TRBJ2-3
d_call: -
cdr3_nt: TGTGCCAGCAGTATACCGAGTCCCACAGATACGCAGTATTTT
cdr3_aa: CASSIPSPTDTQYF

v_call: TRBV7-9
clone_size: -
j_call: TRBJ1-2
d_call: TRBD1
cdr3_nt: TGTGCCAGCAGCTTAGTCGTCAGGACAGGAGACGATGGCTACACCTTC
cdr3_aa: CASSLVVRTGDDGYTF

v_call: TRBV5-5
clone_size: -
j_call: TRBJ2-7
d_call: TRBD1
cdr3_nt: TGTGCCAGCAGCCGTACCGGGACAGGGCTCTACGAGCAGTACTTC
cdr3_aa: CASSRTGTGLYEQYF

v_call: TRBV6-5
clone_size: -
j_call: TRBJ2-7
d_call: -
cdr3_nt: TGTGCCAGCAGTTACATGGACGGACCCTACGAGCAGTACTTC
cdr3_aa: CASSYMDGPYEQYF

v_call: TRBV2
clone_size: -
j_call: TRBJ1-2
d_call: -
cdr3_nt: TGTGCCAGCACCAGAGGGGGGGGGCGCGAAGCTGGCTACACCTTC
cdr3_aa: CASTRGGGREAGYTF

v_call: TRBV28
clone_size: -
j_call: TRBJ1-1
d_call: TRBD1
cdr3_nt: TGTGCCAGCACCCTCACGACAGGGGGCGCGAACACTGAAGCTTTCTTT
cdr3_aa: CASTLTTGGANTEAFF

v_call: TRBV2
clone_size: -
j_call: TRBJ1-2
d_call: -
cdr3_nt: TGTGCCAGCAGTGACAGTCTCTATGGCTACACCTTC
cdr3_aa: CASSDSLYGYTF

v_call: TRBV27
clone_size: few
j_call: TRBJ1-5
d_call: -
cdr3_nt: TGTGCCAGCAGCCCAGGAGTCTATCAGCCCCAGCATTTT
cdr3_aa: CASSPGVYQPQHF

v_call: TRBV7-9
clone_size: -
j_call: TRBJ2-1
d_call: TRBD2
cdr3_nt: TGTGCCAGTACGCCGGGACTAGTTTTCAGTGAGCAGTTCTTC
cdr3_aa: CASTPGLVFSEQFF

v_call: TRBV12-3/TRBV12-4
clone_size: few
j_call: TRBJ2-6
d_call: -
cdr3_nt: TGTGCCAGCAAGACAGCCAGCTCTGGGGCCAACGTCCTGACTTTC
cdr3_aa: CASKTASSGANVLTF

v_call: TRBV6-1
clone_size: -
j_call: TRBJ1-4
d_call: -
cdr3_nt: TGTGCCAGCAGTACCCGGGGGGCCCGGGGGGAAAAACTGTTTTTT
cdr3_aa: CASSTRGARGEKLFF

v_call: TRBV27
clone_size: -
j_call: TRBJ2-7
d_call: -
cdr3_nt: TGTGCCAGCAGTTCACGCAATCCCCCAGGGTTCTCCTACGAGCAGTACTTC
cdr3_aa: CASSSRNPPGFSYEQYF

v_call: TRBV4-3
clone_size: -
j_call: TRBJ1-4
d_call: -
cdr3_nt: TGCGCAAAGCGCCAAGGGGTGGGGGCAACTAATGAAAAACTGTTTTTT
cdr3_aa: CAKRQGVGATNEKLFF

v_call: TRBV29-1
clone_size: -
j_call: TRBJ2-3
d_call: TRBD2
cdr3_nt: TGCAGCGTTAGAATTGGACTAGCATTCGCAGATACGCAGTATTTT
cdr3_aa: CSVRIGLAFADTQYF

v_call: TRBV6-5
clone_size: -
j_call: TRBJ1-4
d_call: -
cdr3_nt: TGTGCCAGCAGACCCCGGGGCAGGAATGAAAAACTGTTTTTT
cdr3_aa: CASRPRGRNEKLFF

v_call: TRBV6-6
clone_size: -
j_call: TRBJ2-5
d_call: -
cdr3_nt: TGTGCCAGCCTCAAATCGCCGCTCGAGACCCAGTACTTC
cdr3_aa: CASLKSPLETQYF

v_call: TRBV11-2
clone_size: few
j_call: TRBJ2-1
d_call: TRBD1
cdr3_nt: TGTGCCAGCAGCACCGTGTACAGGGGGAGCTCCTACAATGAGCAGTTCTTC
cdr3_aa: CASSTVYRGSSYNEQFF

v_call: TRBV29-1
clone_size: few
j_call: TRBJ2-5
d_call: TRBD2
cdr3_nt: TGCAGCGTAACTAGCGGTAGAGAGACCCAGTACTTC
cdr3_aa: CSVTSGRETQYF

v_call: TRBV9
clone_size: -
j_call: TRBJ2-4
d_call: -
cdr3_nt: TGTGCCAGCCACGGAGGCAGGTGCGGCAAAAACATTCAGTACTTC
cdr3_aa: CASHGGRCGKNIQYF

v_call: TRBV9
clone_size: -
j_call: TRBJ1-4
d_call: -
cdr3_nt: TGTGCCAGCAGTTTAGACGGTACAACTAATGAAAAACTGTTTTTT
cdr3_aa: CASSLDGTTNEKLFF

v_call: TRBV12-3/TRBV12-4
clone_size: -
j_call: TRBJ2-7
d_call: TRBD2
cdr3_nt: TGTGCCAGCACTTGGGGGGGAGCCTACGAGCAGTACTTC
cdr3_aa: CASTWGGAYEQYF

v_call: TRBV12-3/TRBV12-4
clone_size: -
j_call: TRBJ2-1
d_call: TRBD2
cdr3_nt: TGTGCCAGTCAGGGATCGGGGGGGTACAATGAGCAGTTCTTC
cdr3_aa: CASQGSGGYNEQFF

v_call: TRBV12-3/TRBV12-4
clone_size: few
j_call: TRBJ2-1
d_call: -
cdr3_nt: TGTGCCAGCAGTTTAAACGGGGGTATCTACAATGAGCAGTTCTTC
cdr3_aa: CASSLNGGIYNEQFF

v_call: TRBV7-2
clone_size: -
j_call: TRBJ2-7
d_call: -
cdr3_nt: TGTGCCAGCAGCTTAATCGGAGAAACCTACGAGCAGTACTTC
cdr3_aa: CASSLIGETYEQYF